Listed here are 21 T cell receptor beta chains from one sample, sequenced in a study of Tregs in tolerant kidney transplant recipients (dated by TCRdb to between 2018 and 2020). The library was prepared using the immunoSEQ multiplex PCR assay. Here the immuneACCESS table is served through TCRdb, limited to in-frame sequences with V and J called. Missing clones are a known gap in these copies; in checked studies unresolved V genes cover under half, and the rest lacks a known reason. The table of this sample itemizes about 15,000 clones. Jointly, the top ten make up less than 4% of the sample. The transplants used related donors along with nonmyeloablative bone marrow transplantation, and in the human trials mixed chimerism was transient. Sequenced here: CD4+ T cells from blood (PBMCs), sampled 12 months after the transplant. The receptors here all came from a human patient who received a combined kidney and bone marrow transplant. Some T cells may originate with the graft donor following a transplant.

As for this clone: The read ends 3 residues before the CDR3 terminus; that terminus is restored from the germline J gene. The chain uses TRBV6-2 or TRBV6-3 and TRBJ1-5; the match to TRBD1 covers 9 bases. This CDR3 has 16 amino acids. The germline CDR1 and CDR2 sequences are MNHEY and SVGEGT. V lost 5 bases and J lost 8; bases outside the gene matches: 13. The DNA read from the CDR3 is TGTGCCAGCAGTCCCTTTCCGGGACAGGGACTGAAGCCC. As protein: CASSPFPGQGLKP. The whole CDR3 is CASSPFPGQGLKPQHF.

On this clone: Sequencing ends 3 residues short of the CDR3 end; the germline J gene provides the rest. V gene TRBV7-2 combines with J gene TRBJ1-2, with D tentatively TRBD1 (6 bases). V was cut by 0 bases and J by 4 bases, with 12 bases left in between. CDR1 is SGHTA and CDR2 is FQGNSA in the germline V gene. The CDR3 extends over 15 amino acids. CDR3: CASSLAGGAGYGYTF. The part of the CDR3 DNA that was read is TGTGCCAGCAGCTTAGCGGGGGGGGCAGGCTATGGC.

The part of the CDR3 DNA that was read is TGCGCCAGCAGCTTGGCAGTTATGAACACTGAA. Translated: CASSLAVMNTE. From start to end, the CDR3 is CASSLAVMNTEAFF. The V gene is TRBV5-1, the J gene TRBJ1-1, with unresolved D. The read terminates 3 residues before the CDR3 end, so the remaining end is supplied by the germline J gene. CDR3 length: 14 amino acids. CDR1 and CDR2 from the germline V gene are SGHRS and YFSETQ. V was pared by 0 bases and J by 0 bases, with 6 bases between.

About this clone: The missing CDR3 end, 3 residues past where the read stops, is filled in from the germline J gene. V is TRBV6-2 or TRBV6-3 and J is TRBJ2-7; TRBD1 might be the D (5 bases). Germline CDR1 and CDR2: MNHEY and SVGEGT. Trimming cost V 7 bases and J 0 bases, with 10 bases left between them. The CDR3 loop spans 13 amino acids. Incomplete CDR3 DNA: TGTGCCAGCACCCGACAGAGCTCCTACGAG. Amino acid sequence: CASTRQSSYE. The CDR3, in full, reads CASTRQSSYEQYF.

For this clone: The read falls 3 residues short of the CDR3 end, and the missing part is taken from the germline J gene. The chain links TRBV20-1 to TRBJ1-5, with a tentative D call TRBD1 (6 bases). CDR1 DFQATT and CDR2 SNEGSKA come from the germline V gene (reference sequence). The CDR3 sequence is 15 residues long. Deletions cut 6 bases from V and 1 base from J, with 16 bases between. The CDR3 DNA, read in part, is TGCAGTGCCGGCTACATCGGACAGAGCAATCAGCCC. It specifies CSAGYIGQSNQP. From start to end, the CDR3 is CSAGYIGQSNQPQHF.

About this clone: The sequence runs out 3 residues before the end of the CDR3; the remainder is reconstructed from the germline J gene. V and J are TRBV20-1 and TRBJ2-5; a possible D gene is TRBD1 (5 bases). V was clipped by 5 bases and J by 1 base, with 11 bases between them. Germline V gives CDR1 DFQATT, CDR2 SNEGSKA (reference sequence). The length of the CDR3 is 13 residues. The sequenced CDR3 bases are TGCAGTGCTGAGAAAAGGGGCCAAGAGACC. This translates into CSAEKRGQET. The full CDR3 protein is CSAEKRGQETQYF.

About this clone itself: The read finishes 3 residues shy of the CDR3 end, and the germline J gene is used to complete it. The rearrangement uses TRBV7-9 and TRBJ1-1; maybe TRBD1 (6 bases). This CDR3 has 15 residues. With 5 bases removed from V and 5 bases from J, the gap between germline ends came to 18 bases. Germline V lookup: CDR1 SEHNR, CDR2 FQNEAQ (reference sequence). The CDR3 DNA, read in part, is TGTGCCAGCAGCGTAGGACAGAGTGAGATGACTGAA. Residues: CASSVGQSEMTE. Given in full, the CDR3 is CASSVGQSEMTEAFF.

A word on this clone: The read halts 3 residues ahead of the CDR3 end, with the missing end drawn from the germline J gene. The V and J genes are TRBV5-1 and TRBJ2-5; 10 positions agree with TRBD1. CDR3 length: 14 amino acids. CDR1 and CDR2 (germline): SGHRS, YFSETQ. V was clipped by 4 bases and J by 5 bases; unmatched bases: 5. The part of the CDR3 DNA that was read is TGCGCCAGCAGCCCGGGACAGGGGATCGAGACC. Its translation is CASSPGQGIET. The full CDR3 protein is CASSPGQGIETQYF.

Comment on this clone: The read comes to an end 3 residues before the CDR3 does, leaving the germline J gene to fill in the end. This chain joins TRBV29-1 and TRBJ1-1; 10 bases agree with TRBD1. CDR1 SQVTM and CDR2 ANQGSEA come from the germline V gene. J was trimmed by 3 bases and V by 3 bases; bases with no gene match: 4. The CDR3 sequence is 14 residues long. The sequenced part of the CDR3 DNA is TGCAGCGTTGATCGGGGACAGGGGTACACTGAA. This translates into CSVDRGQGYTE. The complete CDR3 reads CSVDRGQGYTEAFF.

The sequenced part of the CDR3 DNA is TGTGCCAGCAGCTTCGGACTGAGCTCCTACAATGAG. This codes for CASSFGLSSYNE. In full, the CDR3 reads CASSFGLSSYNEQFF. This rearrangement joins TRBV2 to TRBJ2-1; D may be TRBD2 (5 bases). The read is 3 residues too short to cover the CDR3 end, so that end is filled in from the germline J gene. Germline CDR1 reads SNHLY; CDR2 reads FYNNEI. The CDR3 is made up of 15 amino acids. Trimming removed 6 bases from V and 0 bases from J, with 12 bases in between. The whole variable domain, filled in from reference TRBV2 and TRBJ2-1, reads EPEVTQTPSHQVTQMGQEVILRCVPISNHLYFYWYRQILGQKVEFLVSFYNNEISEKSEIFDDQFSVERPDGSNFTLKIRSTKLEDSAMYFCASSFGLSSYNEQFFGPGTRLTVL.

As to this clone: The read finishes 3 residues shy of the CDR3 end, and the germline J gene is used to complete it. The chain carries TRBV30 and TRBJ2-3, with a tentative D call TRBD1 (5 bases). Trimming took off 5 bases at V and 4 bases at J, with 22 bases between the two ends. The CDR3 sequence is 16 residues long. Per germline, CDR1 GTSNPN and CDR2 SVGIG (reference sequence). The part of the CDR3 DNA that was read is TGTGCCTGGGGTGCTCTGGGCAGGGCGACGGCAGATACG. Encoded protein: CAWGALGRATADT. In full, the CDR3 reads CAWGALGRATADTQYF.

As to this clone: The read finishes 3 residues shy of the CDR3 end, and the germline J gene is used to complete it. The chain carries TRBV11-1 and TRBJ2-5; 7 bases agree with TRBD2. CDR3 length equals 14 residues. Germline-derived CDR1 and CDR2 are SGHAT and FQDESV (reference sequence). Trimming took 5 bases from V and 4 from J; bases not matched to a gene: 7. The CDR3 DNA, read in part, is TGTGCCAGCAGCGTACTTGGGGGGGGAGAGACC. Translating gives CASSVLGGGET. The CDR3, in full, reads CASSVLGGGETQYF. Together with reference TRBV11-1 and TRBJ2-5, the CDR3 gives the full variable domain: EAEVAQSPRYKITEKSQAVAFWCDPISGHATLYWYRQILGQGPELLVQFQDESVVDDSQLPKDRFSAERLKGVDSTLKIQPAELGDSAMYLCASSVLGGGETQYFGPGTRLLVL.

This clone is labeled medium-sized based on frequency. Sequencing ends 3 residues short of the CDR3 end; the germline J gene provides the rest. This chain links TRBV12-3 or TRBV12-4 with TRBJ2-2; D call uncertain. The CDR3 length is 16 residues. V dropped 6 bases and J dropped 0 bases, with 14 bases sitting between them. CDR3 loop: CASSPRISSNTGELFF. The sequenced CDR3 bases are TGTGCCAGCAGCCCCCGAATCAGTTCGAACACCGGGGAG.

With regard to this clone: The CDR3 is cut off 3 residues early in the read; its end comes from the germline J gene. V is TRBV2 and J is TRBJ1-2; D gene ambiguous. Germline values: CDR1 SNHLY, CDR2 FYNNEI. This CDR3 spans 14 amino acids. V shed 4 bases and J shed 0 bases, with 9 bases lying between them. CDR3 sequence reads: CASSVGRSNYGYTF. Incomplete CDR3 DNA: TGTGCCAGCAGTGTGGGCAGATCTAACTATGGC.

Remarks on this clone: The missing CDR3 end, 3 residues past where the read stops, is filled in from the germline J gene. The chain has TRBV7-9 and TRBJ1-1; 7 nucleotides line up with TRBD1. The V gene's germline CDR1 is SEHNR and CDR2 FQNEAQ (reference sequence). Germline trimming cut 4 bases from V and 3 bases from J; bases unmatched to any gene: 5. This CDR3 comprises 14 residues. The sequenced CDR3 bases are TGTGCCAGCAGCTCTAGGGGGCAAGACACTGAA. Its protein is CASSSRGQDTE. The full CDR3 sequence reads CASSSRGQDTEAFF. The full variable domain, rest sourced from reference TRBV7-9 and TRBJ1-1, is DTGVSQNPRHKITKRGQNVTFRCDPISEHNRLYWYRQTLGQGPEFLTYFQNEAQLEKSRLLSDRFSAERPKGSFSTLEIQRTEQGDSAMYLCASSSRGQDTEAFFGQGTRLTVV.

The part of the CDR3 DNA that was read is TGTGCCAGCAGCTCCGGAGGGAGGGGGGGACGAGATACG. Protein sequence: CASSSGGRGGRDT. The whole CDR3 protein reads CASSSGGRGGRDTQYF. The chain employs TRBV28 and TRBJ2-3; D is perhaps TRBD2 (7 bases). The read ends 3 residues shy of where the CDR3 ends; the end is completed using the germline J gene. Germline CDR1 is MDHEN and CDR2 is SYDVKM. The ends were cut back, 6 bases at V and 5 bases at J, with 21 bases in the middle. The CDR3 totals 16 residues.

The CDR3 loop is CASSESWGTSGRRFTDTQYF. The sequenced part of the CDR3 DNA is TGCGCCAGCAGTGAGTCGTGGGGGACTAGCGGGAGGAGGTTCACAGATACG. V and J are TRBV10-2 and TRBJ2-3, with 15 bases lining up with TRBD2. The CDR3 is cut off 3 residues early in the read; its end comes from the germline J gene. Germline V CDR1 and CDR2: WSHSY, SAAADI. The CDR3 runs to 20 residues. Unmatched junction bases numbered 9, after V lost 0 bases and J lost 2 bases.

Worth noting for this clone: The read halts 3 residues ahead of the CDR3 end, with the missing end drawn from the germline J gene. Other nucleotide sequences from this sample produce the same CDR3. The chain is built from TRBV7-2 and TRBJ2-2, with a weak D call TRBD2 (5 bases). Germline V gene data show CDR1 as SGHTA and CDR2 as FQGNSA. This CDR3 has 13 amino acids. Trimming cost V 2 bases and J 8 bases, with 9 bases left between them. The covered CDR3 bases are TGTGCCAGCAGCTTAAGGCGGACTGGGGAG. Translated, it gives CASSLRRTGE. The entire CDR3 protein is CASSLRRTGELFF.

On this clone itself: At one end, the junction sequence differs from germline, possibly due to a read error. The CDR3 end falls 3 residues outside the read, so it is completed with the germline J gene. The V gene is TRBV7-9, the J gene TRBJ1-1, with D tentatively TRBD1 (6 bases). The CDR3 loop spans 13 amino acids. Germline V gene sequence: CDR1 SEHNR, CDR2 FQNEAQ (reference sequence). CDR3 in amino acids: CASRYRARAEAFF. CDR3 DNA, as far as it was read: TGTGCCAGCAGATACAGGGCCCGGGCTGAG.

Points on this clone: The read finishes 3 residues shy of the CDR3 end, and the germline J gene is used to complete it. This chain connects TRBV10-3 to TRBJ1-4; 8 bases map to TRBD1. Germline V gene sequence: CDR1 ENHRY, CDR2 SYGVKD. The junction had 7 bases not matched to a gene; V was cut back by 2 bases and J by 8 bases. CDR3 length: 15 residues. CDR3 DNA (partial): TGTGCCATCAGTGAGCCTGGGACAGGAAACGAAAAA. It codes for CAISEPGTGNEK. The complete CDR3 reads CAISEPGTGNEKLFF.

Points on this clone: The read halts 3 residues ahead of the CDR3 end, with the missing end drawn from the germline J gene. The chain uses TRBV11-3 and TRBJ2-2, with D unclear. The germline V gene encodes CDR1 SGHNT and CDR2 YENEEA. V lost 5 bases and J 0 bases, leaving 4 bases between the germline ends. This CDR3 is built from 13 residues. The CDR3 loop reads CASSQSNTGELFF. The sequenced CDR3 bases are TGTGCCAGCAGCCAGTCGAACACCGGGGAG.